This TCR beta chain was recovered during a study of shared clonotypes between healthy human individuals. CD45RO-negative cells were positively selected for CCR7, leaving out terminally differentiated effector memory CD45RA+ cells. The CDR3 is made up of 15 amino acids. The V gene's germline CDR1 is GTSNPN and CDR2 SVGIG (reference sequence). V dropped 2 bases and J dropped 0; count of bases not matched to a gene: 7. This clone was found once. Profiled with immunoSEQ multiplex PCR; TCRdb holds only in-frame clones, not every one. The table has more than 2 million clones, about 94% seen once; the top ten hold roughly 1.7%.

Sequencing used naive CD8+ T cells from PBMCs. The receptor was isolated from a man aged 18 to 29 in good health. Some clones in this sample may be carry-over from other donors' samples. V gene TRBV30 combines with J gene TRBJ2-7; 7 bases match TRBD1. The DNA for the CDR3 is TGTGCCTGGAGTCTCGGGACAGCGCTCTCCTACGAGCAGTACTTC. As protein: CAWSLGTALSYEQYF.